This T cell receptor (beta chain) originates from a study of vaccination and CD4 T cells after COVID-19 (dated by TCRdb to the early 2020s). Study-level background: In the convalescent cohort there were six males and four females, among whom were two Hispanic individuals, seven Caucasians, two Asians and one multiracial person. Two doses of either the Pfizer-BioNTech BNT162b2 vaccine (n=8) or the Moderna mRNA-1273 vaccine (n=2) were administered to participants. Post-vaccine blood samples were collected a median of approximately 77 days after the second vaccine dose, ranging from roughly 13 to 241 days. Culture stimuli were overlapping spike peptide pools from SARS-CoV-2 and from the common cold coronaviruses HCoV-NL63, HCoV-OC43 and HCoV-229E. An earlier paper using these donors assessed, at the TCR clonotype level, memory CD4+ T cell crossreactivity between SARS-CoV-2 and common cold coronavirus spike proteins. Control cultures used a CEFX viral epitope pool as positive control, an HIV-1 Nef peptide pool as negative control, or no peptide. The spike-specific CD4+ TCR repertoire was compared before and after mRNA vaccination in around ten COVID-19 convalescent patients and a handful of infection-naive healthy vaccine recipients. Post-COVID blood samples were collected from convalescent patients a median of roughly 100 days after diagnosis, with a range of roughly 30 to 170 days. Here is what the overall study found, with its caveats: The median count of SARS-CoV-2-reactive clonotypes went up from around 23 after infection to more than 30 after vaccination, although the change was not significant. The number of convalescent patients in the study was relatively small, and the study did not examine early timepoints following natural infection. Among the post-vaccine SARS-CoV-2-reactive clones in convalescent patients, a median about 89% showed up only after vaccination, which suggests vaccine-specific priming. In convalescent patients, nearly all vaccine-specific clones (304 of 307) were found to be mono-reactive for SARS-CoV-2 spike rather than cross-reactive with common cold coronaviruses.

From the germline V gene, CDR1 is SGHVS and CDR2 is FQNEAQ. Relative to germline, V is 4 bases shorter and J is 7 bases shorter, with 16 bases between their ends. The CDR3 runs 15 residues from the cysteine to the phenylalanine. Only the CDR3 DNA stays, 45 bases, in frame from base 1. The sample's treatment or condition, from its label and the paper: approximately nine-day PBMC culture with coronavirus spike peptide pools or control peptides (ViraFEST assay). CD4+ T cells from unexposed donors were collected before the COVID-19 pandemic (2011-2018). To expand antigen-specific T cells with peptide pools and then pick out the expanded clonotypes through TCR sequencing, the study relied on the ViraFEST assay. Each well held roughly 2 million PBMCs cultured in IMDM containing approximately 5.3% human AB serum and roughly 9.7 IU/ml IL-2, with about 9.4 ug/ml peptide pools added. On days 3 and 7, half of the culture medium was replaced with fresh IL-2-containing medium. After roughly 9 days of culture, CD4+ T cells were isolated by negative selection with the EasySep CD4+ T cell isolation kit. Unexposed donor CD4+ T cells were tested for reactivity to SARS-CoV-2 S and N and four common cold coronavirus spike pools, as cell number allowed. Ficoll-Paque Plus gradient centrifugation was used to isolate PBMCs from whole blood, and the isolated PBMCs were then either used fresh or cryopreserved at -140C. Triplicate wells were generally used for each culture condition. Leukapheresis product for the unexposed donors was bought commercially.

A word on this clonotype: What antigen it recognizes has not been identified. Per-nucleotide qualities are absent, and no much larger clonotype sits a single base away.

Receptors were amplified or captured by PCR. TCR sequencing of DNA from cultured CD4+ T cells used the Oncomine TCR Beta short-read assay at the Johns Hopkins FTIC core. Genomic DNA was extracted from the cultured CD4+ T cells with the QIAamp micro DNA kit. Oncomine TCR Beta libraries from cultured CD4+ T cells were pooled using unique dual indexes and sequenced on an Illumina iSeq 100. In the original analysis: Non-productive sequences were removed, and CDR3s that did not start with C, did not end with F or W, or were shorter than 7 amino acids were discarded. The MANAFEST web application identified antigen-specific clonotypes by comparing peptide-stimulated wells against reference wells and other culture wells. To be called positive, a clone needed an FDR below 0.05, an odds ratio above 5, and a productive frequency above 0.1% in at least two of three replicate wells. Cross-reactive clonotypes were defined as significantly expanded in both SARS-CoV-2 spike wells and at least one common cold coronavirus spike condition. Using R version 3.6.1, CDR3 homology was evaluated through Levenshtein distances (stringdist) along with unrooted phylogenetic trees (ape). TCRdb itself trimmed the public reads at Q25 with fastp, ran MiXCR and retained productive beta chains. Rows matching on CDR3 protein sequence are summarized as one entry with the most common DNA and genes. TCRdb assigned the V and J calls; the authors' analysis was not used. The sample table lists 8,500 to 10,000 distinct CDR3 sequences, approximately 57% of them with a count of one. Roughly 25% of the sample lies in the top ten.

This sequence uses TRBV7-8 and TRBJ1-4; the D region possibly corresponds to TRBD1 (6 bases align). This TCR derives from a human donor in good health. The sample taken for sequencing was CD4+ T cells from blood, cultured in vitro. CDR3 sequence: CASSSRLGASEKLFF. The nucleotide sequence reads TGTGCCAGCAGCTCCCGATTGGGGGCTAGTGAAAAACTGTTTTTT.